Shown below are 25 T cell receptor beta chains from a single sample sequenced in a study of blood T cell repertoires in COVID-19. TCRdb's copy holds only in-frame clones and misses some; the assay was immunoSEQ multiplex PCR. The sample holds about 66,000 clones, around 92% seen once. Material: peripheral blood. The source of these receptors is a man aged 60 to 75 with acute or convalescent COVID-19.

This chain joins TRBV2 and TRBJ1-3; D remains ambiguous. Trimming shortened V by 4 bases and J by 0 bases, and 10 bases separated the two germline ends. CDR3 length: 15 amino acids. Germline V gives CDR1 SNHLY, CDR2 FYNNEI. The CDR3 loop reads CASSALALSGNTIYF. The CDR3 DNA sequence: TGTGCCAGCAGTGCCCTGGCCCTCTCTGGAAACACCATATATTTT.

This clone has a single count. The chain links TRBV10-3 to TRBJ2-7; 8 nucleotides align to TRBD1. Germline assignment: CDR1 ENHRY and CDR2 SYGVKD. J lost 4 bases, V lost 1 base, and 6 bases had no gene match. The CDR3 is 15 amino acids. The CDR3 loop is CAISEYGQGMYEQYF. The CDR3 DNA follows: TGTGCCATCAGTGAGTACGGACAGGGTATGTACGAGCAGTACTTC.

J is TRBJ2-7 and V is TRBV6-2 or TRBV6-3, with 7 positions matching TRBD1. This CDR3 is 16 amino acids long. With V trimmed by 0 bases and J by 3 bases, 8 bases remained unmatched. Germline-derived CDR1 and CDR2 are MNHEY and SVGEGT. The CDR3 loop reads CASSYSTTGVSYEQYF. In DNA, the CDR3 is TGTGCCAGCAGTTACTCAACCACAGGGGTAAGCTACGAGCAGTACTTC.

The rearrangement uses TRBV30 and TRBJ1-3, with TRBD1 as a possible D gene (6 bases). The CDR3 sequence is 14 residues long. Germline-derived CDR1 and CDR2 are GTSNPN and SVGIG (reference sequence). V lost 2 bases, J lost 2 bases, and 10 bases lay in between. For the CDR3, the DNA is TGTGCCTGGAGTCGAGACAGGCCTGGAAACACCATATATTTT. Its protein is CAWSRDRPGNTIYF.

In nucleotides, the CDR3 is TGCAGTGCGCTCTGGGGGGAAACCATATATTTT. Translating gives CSALWGETIYF. This chain links TRBV20-1 with TRBJ1-3, with D perhaps TRBD1 (5 bases). Germline CDR1 reads DFQATT; CDR2 reads SNEGSKA (reference sequence). The CDR3 has 11 residues. V lost 6 bases and J 10 bases, leaving 13 bases between the germline ends.

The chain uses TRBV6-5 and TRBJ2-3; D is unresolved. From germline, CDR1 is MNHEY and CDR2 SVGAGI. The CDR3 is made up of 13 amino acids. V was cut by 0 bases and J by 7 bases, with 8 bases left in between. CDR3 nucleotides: TGTGCCAGCAGTTACTCGAGGCTCAATACGCAGTATTTT. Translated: CASSYSRLNTQYF.

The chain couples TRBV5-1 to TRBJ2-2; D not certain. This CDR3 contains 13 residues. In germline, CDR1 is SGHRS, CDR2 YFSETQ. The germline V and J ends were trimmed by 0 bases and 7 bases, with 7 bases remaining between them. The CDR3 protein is CASSLAGVGELFF. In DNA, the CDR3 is TGCGCCAGCAGCTTGGCAGGTGTCGGGGAGCTGTTTTTT.

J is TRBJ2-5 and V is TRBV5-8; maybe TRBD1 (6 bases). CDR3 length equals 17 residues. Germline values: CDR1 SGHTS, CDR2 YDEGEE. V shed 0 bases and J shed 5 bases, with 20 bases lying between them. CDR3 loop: CASSLDRVAFLVETQYF. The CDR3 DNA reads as TGTGCCAGCAGCTTGGACAGGGTGGCGTTTCTTGTGGAGACCCAGTACTTC.

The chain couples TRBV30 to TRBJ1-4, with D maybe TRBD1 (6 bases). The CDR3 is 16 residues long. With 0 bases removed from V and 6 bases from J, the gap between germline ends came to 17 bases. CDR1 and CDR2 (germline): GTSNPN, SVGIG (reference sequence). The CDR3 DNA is TGTGCCTGGAGTGTAAGTTGGACAGCTGACCATGAAAAACTGTTTTTT. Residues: CAWSVSWTADHEKLFF.

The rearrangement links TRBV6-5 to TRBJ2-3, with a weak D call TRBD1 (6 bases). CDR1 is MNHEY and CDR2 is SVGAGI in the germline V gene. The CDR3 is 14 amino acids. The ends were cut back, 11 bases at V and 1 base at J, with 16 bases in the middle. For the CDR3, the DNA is TGTGCCGTACGAAGGGCAGGGGGCACAGATACGCAGTATTTT. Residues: CAVRRAGGTDTQYF.

CDR3 amino acids: CASSLDYRGPIIDTEAFF. Here the CDR3 DNA reads TGTGCCAGCTCACTTGATTACAGGGGCCCGATCATAGACACTGAAGCTTTCTTT. The chain joins TRBV18 to TRBJ1-1, with 7 bases lining up with TRBD1. Germline V gene lookup returns CDR1 KGHSH and CDR2 LQKENI. The CDR3 contains 18 residues. After removal of 4 bases from V and 3 bases from J, the junction contained 17 bases not matched to a gene.

The CDR3: CASSLAETGVTEAFF. The DNA for the CDR3 is TGCGCCAGCAGCTTGGCCGAAACAGGAGTCACTGAAGCTTTCTTT. The gene calls are TRBV5-1 and TRBJ1-1; D may be TRBD1 (5 bases). V gave up 0 bases and J gave up 4 bases, with 13 bases separating them. Germline values: CDR1 SGHRS, CDR2 YFSETQ. The CDR3 is 15 amino acids. Drawing the rest from reference TRBV5-1 and TRBJ1-1, the complete variable domain is KAGVTQTPRYLIKTRGQQVTLSCSPISGHRSVSWYQQTPGQGLQFLFEYFSETQRNKGNFPGRFSGRQFSNSRSEMNVSTLELGDSALYLCASSLAETGVTEAFFGQGTRLTVV.

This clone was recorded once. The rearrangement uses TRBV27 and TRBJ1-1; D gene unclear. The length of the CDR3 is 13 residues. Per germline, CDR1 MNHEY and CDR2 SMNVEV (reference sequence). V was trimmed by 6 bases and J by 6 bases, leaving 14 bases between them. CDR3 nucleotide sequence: TGTGCCAGCAGCCTCCGAGGTAGGTCTGAAGCTTTCTTT. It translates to CASSLRGRSEAFF.

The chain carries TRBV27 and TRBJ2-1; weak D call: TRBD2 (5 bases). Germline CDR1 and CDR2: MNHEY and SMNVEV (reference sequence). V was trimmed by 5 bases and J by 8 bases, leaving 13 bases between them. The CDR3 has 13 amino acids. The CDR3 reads CASSPRTDYEQFF. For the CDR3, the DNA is TGTGCCAGCAGTCCCCGTACGGACTATGAGCAGTTCTTC.

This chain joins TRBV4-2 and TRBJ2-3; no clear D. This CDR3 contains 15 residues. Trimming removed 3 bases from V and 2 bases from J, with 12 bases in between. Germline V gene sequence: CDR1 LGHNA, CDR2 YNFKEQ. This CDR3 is CASSHKQQSTDTQYF. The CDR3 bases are TGTGCCAGCAGCCACAAACAGCAATCCACAGATACGCAGTATTTT.

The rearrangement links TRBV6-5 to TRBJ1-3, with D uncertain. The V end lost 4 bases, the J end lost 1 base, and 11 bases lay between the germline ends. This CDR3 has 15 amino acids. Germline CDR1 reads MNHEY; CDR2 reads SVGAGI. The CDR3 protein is CASSFHSISGNTIYF. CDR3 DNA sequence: TGTGCCAGCAGTTTTCACAGCATTTCTGGAAACACCATATATTTT.

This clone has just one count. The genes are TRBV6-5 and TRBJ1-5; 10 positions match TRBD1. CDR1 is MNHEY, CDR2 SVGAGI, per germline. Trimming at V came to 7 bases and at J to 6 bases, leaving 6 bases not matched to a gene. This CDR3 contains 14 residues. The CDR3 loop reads CASMRTGGTQPQHF. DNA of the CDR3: TGTGCCAGCATGAGGACAGGGGGGACTCAGCCCCAGCATTTT.

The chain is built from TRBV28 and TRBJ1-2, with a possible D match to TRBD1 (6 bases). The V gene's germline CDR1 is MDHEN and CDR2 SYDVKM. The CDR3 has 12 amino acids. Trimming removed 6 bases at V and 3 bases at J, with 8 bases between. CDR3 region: CASRQGDYGYTF. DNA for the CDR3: TGTGCCAGCAGACAGGGAGACTATGGCTACACCTTC.

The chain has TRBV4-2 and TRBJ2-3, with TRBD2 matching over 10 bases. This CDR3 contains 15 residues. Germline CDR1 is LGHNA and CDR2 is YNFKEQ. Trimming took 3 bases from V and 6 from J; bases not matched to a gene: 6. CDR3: CASSHQAGGQDTQYF. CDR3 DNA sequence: TGTGCCAGCAGCCACCAAGCGGGGGGGCAGGATACGCAGTATTTT.

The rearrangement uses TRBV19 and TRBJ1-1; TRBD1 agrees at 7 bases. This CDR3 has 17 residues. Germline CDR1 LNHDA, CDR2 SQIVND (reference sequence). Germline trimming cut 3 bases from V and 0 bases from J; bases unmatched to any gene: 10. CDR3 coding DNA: TGTGCCAGTAGTATTCTCCCGGGACAGAGCATGAACACTGAAGCTTTCTTT. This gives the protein CASSILPGQSMNTEAFF.

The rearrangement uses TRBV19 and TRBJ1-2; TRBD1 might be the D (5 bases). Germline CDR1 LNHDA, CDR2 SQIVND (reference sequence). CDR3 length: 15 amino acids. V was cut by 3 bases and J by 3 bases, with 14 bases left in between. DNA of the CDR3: TGTGCCAGTAGTATTAGGGGAAGGGATTACTATGGCTACACCTTC. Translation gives CASSIRGRDYYGYTF. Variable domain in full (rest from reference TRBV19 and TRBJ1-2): DGGITQSPKYLFRKEGQNVTLSCEQNLNHDAMYWYRQDPGQGLRLIYYSQIVNDFQKGDIAEGYSVSREKKESFPLTVTSAQKNPTAFYLCASSIRGRDYYGYTFGSGTRLTVV.

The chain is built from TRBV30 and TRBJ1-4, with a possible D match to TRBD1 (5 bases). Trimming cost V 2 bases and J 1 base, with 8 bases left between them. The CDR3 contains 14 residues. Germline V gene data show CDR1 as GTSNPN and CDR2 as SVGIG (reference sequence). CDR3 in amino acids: CAWSRGQTNEKLFF. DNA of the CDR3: TGTGCCTGGAGTAGGGGTCAAACTAATGAAAAACTGTTTTTT.

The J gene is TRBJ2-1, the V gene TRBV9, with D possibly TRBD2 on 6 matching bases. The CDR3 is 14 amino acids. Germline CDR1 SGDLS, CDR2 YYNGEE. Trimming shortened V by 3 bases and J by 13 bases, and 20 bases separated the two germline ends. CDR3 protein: CASSASGTSLTQFF. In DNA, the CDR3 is TGTGCCAGCAGCGCTTCCGGGACTTCGCTTACTCAGTTCTTC.

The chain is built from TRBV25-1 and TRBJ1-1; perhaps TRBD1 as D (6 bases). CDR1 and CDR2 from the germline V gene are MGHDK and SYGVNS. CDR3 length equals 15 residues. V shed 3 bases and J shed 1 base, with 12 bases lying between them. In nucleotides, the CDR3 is TGTGCCAGCAGTGAGGTAGGCAGGGGGAACACTGAAGCTTTCTTT. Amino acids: CASSEVGRGNTEAFF.

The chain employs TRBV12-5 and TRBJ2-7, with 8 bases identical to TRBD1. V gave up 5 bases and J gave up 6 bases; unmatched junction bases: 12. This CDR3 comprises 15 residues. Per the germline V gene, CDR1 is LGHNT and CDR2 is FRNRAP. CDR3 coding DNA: TGTGCTAGTGGTACCGGACAGGGCGATGACGTCGAGCAGTACTTC. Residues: CASGTGQGDDVEQYF.